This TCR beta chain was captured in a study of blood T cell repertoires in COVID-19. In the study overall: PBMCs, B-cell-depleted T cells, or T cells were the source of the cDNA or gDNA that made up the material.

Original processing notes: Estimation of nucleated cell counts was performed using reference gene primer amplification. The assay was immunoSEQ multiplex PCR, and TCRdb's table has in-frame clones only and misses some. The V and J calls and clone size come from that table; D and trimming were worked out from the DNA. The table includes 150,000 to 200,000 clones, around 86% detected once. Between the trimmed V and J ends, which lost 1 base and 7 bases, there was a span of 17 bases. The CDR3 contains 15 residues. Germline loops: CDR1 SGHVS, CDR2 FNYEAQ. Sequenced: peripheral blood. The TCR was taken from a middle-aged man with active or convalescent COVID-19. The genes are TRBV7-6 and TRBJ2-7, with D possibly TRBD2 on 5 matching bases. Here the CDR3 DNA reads TGTGCCAGCAGCTTAGGCCATTCCTTGGGAGCTGAGCAGTACTTC. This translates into CASSLGHSLGAEQYF.